This TCR beta chain was captured in a study of cytomegalovirus exposure and HLA in healthy donors (dated by TCRdb to about 2017). Notes on the research overall: The 550 to 750 repertoires of the first cohort and the roughly 120 validation repertoires were produced on the same platform, according to a later analysis. Besides the first cohort of roughly 640 subjects, a separate validation cohort made up of roughly 130 different subjects was used. The study aimed to test whether cataloging public T cell receptors could reveal signatures of past pathogen exposure. The study combined high-throughput TCR immunosequencing, statistical association of individual TCRs with disease status, and machine learning to predict cytomegalovirus infection status.

Trimming at the junction amounts to 7 bases on V and 9 bases on J, and the germline ends lie 10 bases apart. The CDR3, from cysteine to phenylalanine, totals 10 residues. Solely the CDR3 DNA is kept, with 30 bases framed from the first base. The germline V gene sets CDR1 to SQVTM and CDR2 to ANQGSEA. The donors were included in the validation cohort of 100 to 150 subjects, a group kept apart from the roughly 610-subject first cohort. In the case of this clone: Its cognate antigen has yet to be identified. There are no base qualities to consult, and no much larger clone falls within one base.

Receptor libraries were prepared by the immunoSEQ multiplex PCR assay. Per the authors' processing: A statistical classification framework was developed to diagnose cytomegalovirus status using the catalog of TCR beta chain sequences. This immuneACCESS table, as held by TCRdb, lists in-frame sequences with V and J called but not all clones. Of the missing ones, under half trace to an unresolved V gene in checked studies; the others have no known cause. The V and J calls and the clone size are those of that table, but D and trimming were determined from the DNA. The sample contains about 130,000 clones, roughly nine tenths of them found a single time. The ten biggest clones cover around 9% of the sample. The study at large found these results: The validation cohort had no HLA typing available for a later analysis, so co-occurrence within that cohort was assessed over all 120 or so repertoires. Most TCR sequences were seen in very few donors, while some public TCRs were found in many individuals. Of the cluster scores, 85% to 95% were above 0 in a later analysis, which found that TCRs clustered in the first cohort also tended to co-occur in the roughly 130 validation repertoires. The classifier was reported to diagnose cytomegalovirus status with high specificity and sensitivity in both the original cohort and the validation cohort. According to the authors, the approach could potentially be generalized to other disease states and immunological phenotypes. The study gave a list of about 170 TCR beta chains associated with cytomegalovirus. Three of the identified cytomegalovirus-associated TCR beta chains were confirmed in vitro to be specific for cytomegalovirus antigens.

The chain is made from TRBV29-1 and TRBJ1-5, with the D gene uncertain. Sequenced sample: PBMCs. This TCR was recovered from a woman between 18 and 30 years old in good health and CMV-seropositive. The CDR3 has the sequence CSARNRPQHF. The DNA reads as follows: TGCAGCGCGCGTAACAGGCCCCAGCATTTT. Full variable domain (CDR3 extended with the reference TRBV29-1 and TRBJ1-5 proteins): SAVISQKPSRDICQRGTSLTIQCQVDSQVTMMFWYRQQPGQSLTLIATANQGSEATYESGFVIDKFPISRPNLTFSTLTVSNMSPEDSSIYLCSARNRPQHFGDGTRLSIL.